The clone carrying this T cell receptor (beta chain) was seen ten or more times. The antigen remains undetermined. The CDR3 is made up of 13 amino acids. Germline V CDR1 and CDR2: SGHDN, FVKESK. V was shortened by 0 bases and J by 5 bases, with 7 bases between the two germline ends. Drawn from each donor were roughly 10 milliliters of peripheral blood. The sample comes from a study of blood T cells in healthy people across ages. For the second PCR, which ran for about 7 to 11 cycles, a sample-barcoded 5' primer and a J-beta primer mix were used. TCRdb itself ran the 5' RACE reads through MiXCR, one entry per CDR3 protein. The sample gives 1,100,000 or so distinct CDR3 sequences, 40% to 55% of which show up once; over 15% is in the top ten. Findings of the study overall: The recorded TCR beta diversity per million T cells decreased in a roughly linear manner with age. Donor CMV status, an unknown factor, possibly confounded changes in expanded clonotypes.

Input material: blood. The TCR comes from an older woman in good health. J is TRBJ1-1 and V is TRBV14; D gene uncertain. The CDR3 here is CASSQELGTEAFF. The CDR3, as DNA: TGTGCCAGCAGCCAAGAATTGGGTACTGAAGCTTTCTTT.